This TCR beta chain was captured in a study of blood T cell repertoires in COVID-19. Study-level information: From T cells, B-cell-depleted T cells, or PBMCs came the material, which was cDNA or gDNA.

Some clones are missing from TCRdb's copy, which holds only in-frame ones; the method was immunoSEQ multiplex PCR. The sample yields approximately 290,000 clones, roughly 86% seen once. CDR3 length: 17 amino acids. CDR1 is SGHDT, CDR2 YYEEEE, per germline. The V segment lost 4 bases and the J segment 1 base; nucleotides outside the gene matches: 13. Followed over time, Seattle patients had been enrolled while infection was active. Sequenced: peripheral blood. The chain couples TRBV5-6 to TRBJ2-7; 8 bases fit TRBD2. This sequence was found in a woman younger than 45 with COVID-19, enrolled during active disease. The CDR3 reads CASSGGLGPTGSYEQYF. Here the CDR3 DNA reads TGTGCCAGCAGCGGGGGACTAGGCCCCACGGGGTCCTACGAGCAGTACTTC. The full variable domain, its missing parts supplied by reference TRBV5-6 and TRBJ2-7, is DAGVTQSPTHLIKTRGQQVTLRCSPKSGHDTVSWYQQALGQGPQFIFQYYEEEERQRGNFPDRFSGHQFPNYSSELNVNALLLGDSALYLCASSGGLGPTGSYEQYFGPGTRLTVT.